The clone carrying this T cell receptor beta chain came up a few times. This entry is derived from a study of blood T cell repertoires in COVID-19. The wider study: The origin of the acute and convalescent COVID-19 samples was the United States, Italy and Spain.

V was pared by 0 bases and J by 5 bases, with 7 bases of the junction left unmatched. Germline assignment: CDR1 SGHKS and CDR2 YYEKEE (reference sequence). The CDR3 consists of 15 residues. In the authors' workflow: Quantification of nucleated cells was approximated via reference gene primer amplification. Sequencing was performed with immunoSEQ multiplex PCR; in TCRdb, only in-frame clones are kept and a portion is missing. That table supplies the V and J calls and clone size; D and trimming were determined from the DNA. The table shows roughly 250,000 clones, with approximately 86% occurring only once.

The material sequenced was PBMCs or T cells enriched from blood (not recorded which). The sequence was obtained from a woman in her 30s with acute COVID-19. V is TRBV5-5 and J is TRBJ2-7, with 8 bases that match TRBD1. CDR3 bases: TGTGCCAGCAGCTTGGACCGGACAGGGACCGACGAGCAGTACTTC. Protein: CASSLDRTGTDEQYF.